What follows are 15 T cell receptor beta chains derived from one specimen sequenced in a study of patients and donors after allogeneic stem cell transplantation. From the RT-PCR reads, TCRdb called clonotypes with MiXCR, one entry per CDR3 protein. The data hold about 410,000 distinct CDR3 sequences, with more than 15% observed a single time. The material sequenced was blood, either unsorted or a sorted T cell fraction (not recorded which). The receptors derive from a human donor who was either an allogeneic HSCT recipient or a stem cell or donor lymphocyte infusion donor (not recorded which). It is not recorded whose cells these are; they may come from a transplant donor.

This clonotype was observed a few times. This sequence joins TRBV29-1 and TRBJ1-1; TRBD1 aligns across 10 bases. With V trimmed by 7 bases and J by 10 bases, 12 bases remained unmatched. The CDR3 length is 13 residues. CDR1 is SQVTM and CDR2 is ANQGSEA in the germline V gene. CDR3 region: CSAQPGQGLGAFF. CDR3 coding DNA: TGCAGCGCTCAACCGGGACAGGGGTTGGGAGCTTTCTTT.

In this sample, this clonotype turned up a few times. J is TRBJ1-2 and V is TRBV12-3 or TRBV12-4; possible D gene TRBD1, 5 bases. V was pared by 5 bases and J by 7 bases, with 14 bases between. This CDR3 comprises 13 residues. The CDR3 DNA follows: TGTGCCAGCAGTGTGCGGGGGAAGGGTGGCTACACCTTC. Translation gives CASSVRGKGGYTF.

The gene calls are TRBV24-1 and TRBJ2-1; 11 positions agree with TRBD1. The CDR3 is 15 amino acids. J was trimmed by 7 bases and V by 5 bases; bases with no gene match: 6. Looked up from germline, CDR1 is KGHDR and CDR2 is SFDVKD. The CDR3 here is CATSGSWDRGNEQFF. For the CDR3, the DNA is TGTGCCACCAGTGGATCCTGGGACAGGGGGAATGAGCAGTTCTTC.

The genes are TRBV20-1 and TRBJ2-1; D possibly corresponds to TRBD2 (6 bases). CDR3 length: 12 amino acids. Trimming cost V 0 bases and J 12 bases, with 12 bases left between them. In germline, CDR1 is DFQATT, CDR2 SNEGSKA (reference sequence). CDR3 residues: CSAREPGLGQFF. As DNA, the CDR3 is TGCAGTGCTAGAGAGCCGGGACTGGGGCAGTTCTTC.

This chain links TRBV5-1 with TRBJ1-2; a weak D match, TRBD1 (5 bases). The CDR3 covers 15 residues. The germline CDR1 and CDR2 sequences are SGHRS and YFSETQ. Trimming stripped 0 bases from V and 4 bases from J, with 13 bases between. The CDR3: CASSLDHGGIYGYTF. Written as DNA, the CDR3 is TGCGCCAGCAGCTTGGACCACGGGGGAATCTATGGCTACACCTTC.

This clonotype was detected only a few times. The chain links TRBV4-1 to TRBJ1-2, with D unclear. V lost 4 bases, J lost 5 bases, and 20 bases lay in between. Germline V gives CDR1 MGHRA, CDR2 YSYEKL. This CDR3 contains 16 residues. The CDR3 region has the DNA TGCGCCAGCAGCCCCCAGGAGGATTTTAAACCTTATGGCTACACCTTC. The encoded protein is CASSPQEDFKPYGYTF.

This rearrangement joins TRBV18 to TRBJ2-1; 7 positions agree with TRBD1. Unmatched junction bases numbered 10, after V lost 4 bases and J lost 4 bases. The CDR3 is made up of 16 amino acids. The germline V gene encodes CDR1 KGHSH and CDR2 LQKENI. CDR3: CASSQLRDSVYNEQFF. The CDR3 nucleotides are TGTGCCAGCTCACAACTTCGGGACAGCGTTTACAATGAGCAGTTCTTC.

The V call is TRBV9, the J call TRBJ2-1; TRBD2 matches 8 bases. The germline V gene encodes CDR1 SGDLS and CDR2 YYNGEE. This CDR3 is built from 14 residues. Unmatched junction bases numbered 5, after V lost 4 bases and J lost 5 bases. CDR3 amino acids: CASSPGLGDNEQFF. CDR3 DNA: TGTGCCAGCAGCCCGGGACTAGGGGACAATGAGCAGTTCTTC.

At least ten counts were recorded for this clonotype. This CDR3 is CASSQDLGEIQETQYF. The CDR3 region has the DNA TGCGCCAGCAGCCAAGATTTGGGGGAAATACAAGAGACCCAGTACTTC. This chain joins TRBV4-1 and TRBJ2-5, with D perhaps being TRBD1 or TRBD2 (5 bases each). The germline V gene encodes CDR1 MGHRA and CDR2 YSYEKL. The length of the CDR3 is 16 residues. V shed 0 bases and J shed 2 bases, with 13 bases lying between them.

This clonotype was detected a few times. The J gene is TRBJ2-1, the V gene TRBV15; D is unresolved. The V end lost 0 bases, the J end lost 4 bases, and 7 bases lay between the germline ends. CDR1 is LNHNV and CDR2 is YYDKDF in the germline V gene (reference sequence). The CDR3 is 14 residues long. DNA of the CDR3: TGTGCCACCAGCAGAGATGGAGAGTACAATGAGCAGTTCTTC. It is translated as CATSRDGEYNEQFF.

The rearrangement joins TRBV7-6 to TRBJ2-3, with TRBD1 matching 9 bases. Germline-derived CDR1 and CDR2 are SGHVS and FNYEAQ. With V trimmed by 5 bases and J by 2 bases, 5 bases remained unmatched. CDR3 length: 15 amino acids. The CDR3 loop reads CASSTGQGLTDTQYF. CDR3 DNA sequence: TGTGCCAGCAGCACGGGACAGGGACTCACAGATACGCAGTATTTT.

The J gene is TRBJ1-2, the V gene TRBV9, with D maybe TRBD1 (5 bases). The CDR3 runs to 17 residues. Trimming cost V 1 base and J 6 bases, with 22 bases left between them. Germline V gives CDR1 SGDLS, CDR2 YYNGEE. The CDR3: CASSVTLLTGGYDGYTF. The CDR3 nucleotides are TGTGCCAGCAGCGTAACCCTCCTCACCGGGGGATACGATGGCTACACCTTC.

The sample holds a few counts of this clonotype. J is TRBJ2-7 and V is TRBV2; TRBD2 matches 14 bases. The ends lost 11 bases at V and 3 bases at J; junction bases unmatched: 6. The CDR3 consists of 14 residues. Germline assignment: CDR1 SNHLY and CDR2 FYNNEI. CDR3 amino acids: CALGTSGRFYEQYF. The CDR3 DNA sequence: TGTGCCCTAGGGACTAGCGGGAGATTCTACGAGCAGTACTTC.

This clonotype was picked up many times. The V gene is TRBV12-3 or TRBV12-4, the J gene TRBJ1-5, with a possible D match to TRBD1 (6 bases). The V end lost 4 bases, the J end lost 0 bases, and 7 bases lay between the germline ends. CDR3 size: 14 residues. The CDR3 region has the DNA TGTGCCAGCAGTTCCAGGGGTAGCAATCAGCCCCAGCATTTT. This encodes CASSSRGSNQPQHF.

J is TRBJ2-7 and V is TRBV4-1, with TRBD2 as a possible D gene (6 bases). This CDR3 spans 15 amino acids. Deletions cut 4 bases from V and 3 bases from J, with 16 bases between. Germline V gene data show CDR1 as MGHRA and CDR2 as YSYEKL. The CDR3 region has the DNA TGCGCCAGCAGCCGACTAGTGCTTCAACACTACGAGCAGTACTTC. This codes for CASSRLVLQHYEQYF.